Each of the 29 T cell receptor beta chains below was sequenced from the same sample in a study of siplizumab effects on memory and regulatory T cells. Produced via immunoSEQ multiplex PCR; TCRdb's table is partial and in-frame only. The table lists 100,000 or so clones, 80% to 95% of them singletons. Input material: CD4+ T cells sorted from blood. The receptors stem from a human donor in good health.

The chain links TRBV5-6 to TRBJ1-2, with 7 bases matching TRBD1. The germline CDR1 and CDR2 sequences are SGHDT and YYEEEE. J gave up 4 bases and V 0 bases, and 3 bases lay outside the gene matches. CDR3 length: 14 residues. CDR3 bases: TGTGCCAGCAGCTTGGGGACAGGCGTCTATGGCTACACCTTC. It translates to CASSLGTGVYGYTF.

The CDR3 protein is CASRDRGDEQYF. In nucleotides, the CDR3 is TGTGCCAGCAGGGACAGGGGAGACGAGCAGTACTTC. The rearrangement links TRBV27 to TRBJ2-7; 9 positions match TRBD1. The CDR3 extends over 12 amino acids. From germline, CDR1 is MNHEY and CDR2 SMNVEV (reference sequence). V was clipped by 6 bases and J by 5 bases; unmatched bases: 2.

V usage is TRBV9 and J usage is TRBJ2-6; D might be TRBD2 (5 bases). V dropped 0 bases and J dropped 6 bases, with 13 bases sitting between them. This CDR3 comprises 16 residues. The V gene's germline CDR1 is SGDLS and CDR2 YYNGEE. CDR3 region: CASSVERPGSANVLTF. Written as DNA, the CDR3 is TGTGCCAGCAGCGTAGAGCGTCCGGGATCGGCCAACGTCCTGACTTTC.

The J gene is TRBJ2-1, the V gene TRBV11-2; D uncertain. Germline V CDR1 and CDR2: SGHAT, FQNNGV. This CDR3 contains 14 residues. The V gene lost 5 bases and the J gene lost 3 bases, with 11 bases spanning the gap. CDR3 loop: CASSRNKIYNEQFF. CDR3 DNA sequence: TGTGCCAGCAGCCGTAATAAGATCTACAATGAGCAGTTCTTC. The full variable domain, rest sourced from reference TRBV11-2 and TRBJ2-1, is EAGVAQSPRYKIIEKRQSVAFWCNPISGHATLYWYQQILGQGPKLLIQFQNNGVVDDSQLPKDRFSAERLKGVDSTLKIQPAKLEDSAVYLCASSRNKIYNEQFFGPGTRLTVL.

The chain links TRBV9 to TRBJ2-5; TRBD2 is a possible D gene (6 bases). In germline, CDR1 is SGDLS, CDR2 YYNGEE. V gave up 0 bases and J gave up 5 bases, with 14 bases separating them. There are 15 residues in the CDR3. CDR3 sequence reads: CASSVARDTWETQYF. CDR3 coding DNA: TGTGCCAGCAGCGTAGCGCGGGATACGTGGGAGACCCAGTACTTC.

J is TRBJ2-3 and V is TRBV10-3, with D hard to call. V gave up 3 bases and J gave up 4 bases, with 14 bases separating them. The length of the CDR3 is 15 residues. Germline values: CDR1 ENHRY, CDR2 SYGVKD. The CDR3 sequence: CAISDWGSTSDTQYF. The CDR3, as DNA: TGTGCCATCAGTGATTGGGGTAGCACATCAGATACGCAGTATTTT.

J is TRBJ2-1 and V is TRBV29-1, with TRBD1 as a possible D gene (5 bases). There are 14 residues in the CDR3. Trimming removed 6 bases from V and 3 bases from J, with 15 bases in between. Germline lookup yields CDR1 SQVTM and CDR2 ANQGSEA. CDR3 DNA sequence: TGCAGCGTGGGAACAGGAAAGTACTACAATGAGCAGTTCTTC. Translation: CSVGTGKYYNEQFF.

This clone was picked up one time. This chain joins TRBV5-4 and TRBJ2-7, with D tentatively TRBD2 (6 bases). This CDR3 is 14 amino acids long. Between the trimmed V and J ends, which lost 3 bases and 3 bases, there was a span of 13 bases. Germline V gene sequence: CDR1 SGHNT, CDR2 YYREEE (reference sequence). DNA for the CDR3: TGTGCCAGCAGCTCGGCGGGGAAAAACTACGAGCAGTACTTC. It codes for CASSSAGKNYEQYF.

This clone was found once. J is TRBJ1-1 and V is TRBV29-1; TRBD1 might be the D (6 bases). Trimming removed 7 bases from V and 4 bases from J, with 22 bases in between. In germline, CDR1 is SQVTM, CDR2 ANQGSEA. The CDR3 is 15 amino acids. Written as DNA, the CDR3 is TGCAGCGCACGTCCCGCTACGGGGGGCATCACTGAAGCTTTCTTT. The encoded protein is CSARPATGGITEAFF.

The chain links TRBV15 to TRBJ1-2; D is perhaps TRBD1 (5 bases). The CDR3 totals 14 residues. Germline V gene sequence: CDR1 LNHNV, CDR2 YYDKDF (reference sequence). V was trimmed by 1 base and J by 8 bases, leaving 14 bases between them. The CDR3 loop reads CATSRVSGSGGYTF. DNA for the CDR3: TGTGCCACCAGCAGAGTATCAGGGTCAGGCGGCTACACCTTC.

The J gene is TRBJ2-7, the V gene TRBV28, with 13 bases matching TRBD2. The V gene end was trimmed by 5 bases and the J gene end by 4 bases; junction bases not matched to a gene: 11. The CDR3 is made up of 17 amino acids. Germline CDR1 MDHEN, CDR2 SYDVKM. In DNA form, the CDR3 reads TGTGCCAGCAGTCGGACTAGCGGGAGTTCTACCAAATACGAGCAGTACTTC. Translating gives CASSRTSGSSTKYEQYF.

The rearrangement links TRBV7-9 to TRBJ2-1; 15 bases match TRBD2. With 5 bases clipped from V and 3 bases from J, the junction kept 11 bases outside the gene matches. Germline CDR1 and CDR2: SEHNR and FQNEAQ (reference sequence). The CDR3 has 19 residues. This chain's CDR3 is CASSGTFGTSGRSYNEQFF. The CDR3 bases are TGTGCCAGCAGCGGGACCTTTGGGACTAGCGGGAGGAGCTACAATGAGCAGTTCTTC. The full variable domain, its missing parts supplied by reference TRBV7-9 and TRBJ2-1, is DTGVSQNPRHKITKRGQNVTFRCDPISEHNRLYWYRQTLGQGPEFLTYFQNEAQLEKSRLLSDRFSAERPKGSFSTLEIQRTEQGDSAMYLCASSGTFGTSGRSYNEQFFGPGTRLTVL.

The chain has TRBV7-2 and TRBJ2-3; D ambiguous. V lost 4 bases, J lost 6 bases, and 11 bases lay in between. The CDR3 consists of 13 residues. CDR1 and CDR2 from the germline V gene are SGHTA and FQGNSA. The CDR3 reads CASSSLSGDTQYF. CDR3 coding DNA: TGTGCCAGCAGCTCCCTATCGGGTGATACGCAGTATTTT.

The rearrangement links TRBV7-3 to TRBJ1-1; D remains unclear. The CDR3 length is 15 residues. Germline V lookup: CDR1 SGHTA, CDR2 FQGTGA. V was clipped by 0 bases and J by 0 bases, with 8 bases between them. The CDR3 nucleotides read TGTGCCAGCAGCTTAACGGGCACCATGAACACTGAAGCTTTCTTT. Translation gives CASSLTGTMNTEAFF.

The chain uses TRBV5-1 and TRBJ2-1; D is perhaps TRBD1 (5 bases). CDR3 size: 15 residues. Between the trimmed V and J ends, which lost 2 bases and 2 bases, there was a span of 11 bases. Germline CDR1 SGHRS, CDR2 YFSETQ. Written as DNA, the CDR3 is TGCGCCAGCAGCTTATTTAGGGGCACCTACAATGAGCAGTTCTTC. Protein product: CASSLFRGTYNEQFF.

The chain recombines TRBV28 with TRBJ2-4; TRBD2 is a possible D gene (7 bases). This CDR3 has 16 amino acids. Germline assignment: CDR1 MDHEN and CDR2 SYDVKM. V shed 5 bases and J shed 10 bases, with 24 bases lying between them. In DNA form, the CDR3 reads TGTGCCAGCAGTGGGCCCGACTCGACGGGGAGGGGGATTCAGTACTTC. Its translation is CASSGPDSTGRGIQYF.

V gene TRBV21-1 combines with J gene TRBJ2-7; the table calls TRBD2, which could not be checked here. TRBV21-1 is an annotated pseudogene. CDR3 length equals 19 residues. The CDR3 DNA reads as TGTGCCAGCAGCAAAGTTAGGGCGGGAAAAAGCCGGAAAAACTACGAGCAGTACTTC. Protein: CASSKVRAGKSRKNYEQYF.

CDR3: CASSSRDRVSGNTIYF. As DNA, the CDR3 is TGCGCCAGCAGCTCGCGGGACAGAGTCTCTGGAAACACCATATATTTT. The genes are TRBV5-1 and TRBJ1-3, with TRBD1 matching 7 bases. Germline V gives CDR1 SGHRS, CDR2 YFSETQ. The V and J ends lost 3 bases and 0 bases, in that order; junction bases with no gene match: 6. This CDR3 is built from 16 residues.

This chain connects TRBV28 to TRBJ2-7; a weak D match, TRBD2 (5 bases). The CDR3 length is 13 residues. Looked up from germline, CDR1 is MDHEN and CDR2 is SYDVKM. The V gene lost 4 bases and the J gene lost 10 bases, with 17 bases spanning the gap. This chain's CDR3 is CASSSRVSGPQYF. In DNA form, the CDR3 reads TGTGCCAGCAGTTCCCGAGTGAGCGGTCCTCAGTACTTC.

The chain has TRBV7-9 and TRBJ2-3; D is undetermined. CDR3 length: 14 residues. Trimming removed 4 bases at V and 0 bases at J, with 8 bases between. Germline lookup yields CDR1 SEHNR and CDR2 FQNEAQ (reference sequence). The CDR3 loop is CASSSVPSTDTQYF. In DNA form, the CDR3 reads TGTGCCAGCAGCTCCGTACCTAGCACAGATACGCAGTATTTT.

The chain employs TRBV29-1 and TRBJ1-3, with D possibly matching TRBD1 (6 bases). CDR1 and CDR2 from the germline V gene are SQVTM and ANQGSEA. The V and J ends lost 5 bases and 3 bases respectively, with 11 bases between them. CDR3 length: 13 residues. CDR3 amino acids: CSVTTGLGNTIYF. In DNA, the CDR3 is TGCAGCGTTACCACAGGGCTTGGAAACACCATATATTTT. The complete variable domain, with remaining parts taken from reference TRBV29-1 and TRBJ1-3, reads SAVISQKPSRDICQRGTSLTIQCQVDSQVTMMFWYRQQPGQSLTLIATANQGSEATYESGFVIDKFPISRPNLTFSTLTVSNMSPEDSSIYLCSVTTGLGNTIYFGEGSWLTVV.

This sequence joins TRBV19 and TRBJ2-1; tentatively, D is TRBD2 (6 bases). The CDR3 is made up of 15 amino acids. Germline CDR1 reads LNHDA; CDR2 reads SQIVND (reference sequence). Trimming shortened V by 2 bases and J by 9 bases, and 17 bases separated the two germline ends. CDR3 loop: CASSIRTTTGAEQFF. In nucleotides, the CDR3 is TGTGCCAGTAGTATAAGGACTACCACAGGTGCTGAGCAGTTCTTC.

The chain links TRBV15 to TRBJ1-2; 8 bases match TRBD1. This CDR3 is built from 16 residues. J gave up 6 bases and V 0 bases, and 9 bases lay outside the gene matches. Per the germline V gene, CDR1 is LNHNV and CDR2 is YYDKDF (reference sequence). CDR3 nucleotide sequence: TGTGCCACCAGCAGAGAGCGGTACTCAGGGGGCGATGGCTACACCTTC. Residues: CATSRERYSGGDGYTF.

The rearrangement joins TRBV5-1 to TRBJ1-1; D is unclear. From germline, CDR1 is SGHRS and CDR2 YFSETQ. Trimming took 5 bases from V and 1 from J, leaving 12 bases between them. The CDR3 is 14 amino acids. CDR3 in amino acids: CASRESAGNTEAFF. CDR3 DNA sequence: TGCGCCAGCAGGGAATCGGCGGGGAACACTGAAGCTTTCTTT.

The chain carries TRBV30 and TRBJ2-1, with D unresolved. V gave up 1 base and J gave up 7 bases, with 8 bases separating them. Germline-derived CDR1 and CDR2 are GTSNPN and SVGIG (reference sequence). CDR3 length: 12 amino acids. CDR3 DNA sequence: TGTGCCTGGAGTGGTTCACGGAATGAGCAGTTCTTC. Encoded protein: CAWSGSRNEQFF.

CDR3 amino acids: CASGDGGMNTEAFF. CDR3 sequence (DNA): TGCGCCAGCGGCGATGGGGGCATGAACACTGAAGCTTTCTTT. The chain uses TRBV5-1 and TRBJ1-1; D possibly corresponds to TRBD1 (6 bases). Germline V gene sequence: CDR1 SGHRS, CDR2 YFSETQ. Trimming cost V 7 bases and J 0 bases, with 13 bases left between them. The length of the CDR3 is 14 residues.

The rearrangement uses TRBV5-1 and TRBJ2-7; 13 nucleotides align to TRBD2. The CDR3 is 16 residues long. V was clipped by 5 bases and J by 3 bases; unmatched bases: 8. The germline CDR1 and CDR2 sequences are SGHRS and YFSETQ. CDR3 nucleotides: TGCGCCAGCAGTTCGGAAGGACTAGCGGGAGTCTACGAGCAGTACTTC. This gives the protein CASSSEGLAGVYEQYF.

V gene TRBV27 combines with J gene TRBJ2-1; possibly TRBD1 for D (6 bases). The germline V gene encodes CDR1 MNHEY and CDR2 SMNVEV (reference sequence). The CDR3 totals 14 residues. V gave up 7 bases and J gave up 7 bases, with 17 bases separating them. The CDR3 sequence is CASNLSRRGNEQFF. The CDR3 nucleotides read TGTGCCAGCAATCTAAGCCGTAGGGGGAATGAGCAGTTCTTC.

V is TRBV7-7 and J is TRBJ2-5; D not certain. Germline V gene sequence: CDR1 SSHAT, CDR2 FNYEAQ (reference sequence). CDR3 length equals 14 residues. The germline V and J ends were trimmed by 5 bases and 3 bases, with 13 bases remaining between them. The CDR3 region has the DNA TGTGCCAGCAGCAGGGATTTAGCTGAAGAGACCCAGTACTTC. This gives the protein CASSRDLAEETQYF.